Listed below are T cell receptor beta chains from one sample, sequenced in a study of blood T cell repertoires in COVID-19. TCRdb's table, derived via immunoSEQ multiplex PCR, lists solely in-frame clones and lacks some. Of tens of thousands of clones listed, approximately 78% are singletons. The material sequenced was peripheral blood. The receptor source for this set is a human donor with acute or convalescent COVID-19. The donor label of this sample is uncertain. CDR3s include the opening cysteine and the closing phenylalanine or tryptophan. The order of the fields is V gene, CDR3 protein.

TRBV29-1 | CSVVGLAGGQRSYEQYF
TRBV21-1 | CASSGQVLEKLFF
TRBV6-5 | CASSYSGGSGNTIYF
TRBV13 | CASSLTARVYQETQYF
TRBV9 | CASTLGQGLLGEKLFF
TRBV7-8 | CASKPKGHFNTGELFF
TRBV18 | CASTGTDYNEQFF
TRBV7-9 | CASSFGSGTEYGYTF
TRBV19 | CASSQATGGGDYGYTF
TRBV5-1 | CASSFGGETQYF
TRBV20-1 | CSASPQGGSGRQYF
TRBV14 | CASSQVTYYNEQFF
TRBV10-3 | CAISGRISDTEAFF
TRBV2 | CASKLEQGEKLFF
TRBV30 | CAWSSGRGYEQYF
TRBV6-5 | CASSQGGGSYEQYF
TRBV10-3 | CAISESGQANTEAFF
TRBV24-1 | CDLWQGAGTGELFF
TRBV5-4 | CASSSRDRGLITEAFF
TRBV19 | CASRTSGGARETQYF
TRBV13 | CASSLITRGVQYF
TRBV21-1 | CASSKGSEGAVAEAFF
TRBV11-3 | CASSSGDVQGEQAFF
TRBV29-1 | CSVNVGPDRLNTEAFF
TRBV5-6 | CASTPPGGGLMNTEAFF
TRBV4-3 | CASSQDRWEKLFF
TRBV28 | CASSAVTGPLYNEQFF
TRBV2 | CASRPGIEQYF
TRBV11-2 | CASSLGAGGTGELFF
TRBV6-5 | CASRWQDDSNQPQHF
TRBV18 | CASSPPASGGAAIF
TRBV3-1/TRBV3-2 | CASSVSPNYGYTF
TRBV7-2 | CASSLGTGYNSPLHF
TRBV29-1 | CSGQGAFEAFF
TRBV28 | CASSLASFTGELFF
TRBV12-5 | CASGLEQFSFTGELFF
TRBV6-5 | CASSYSSSTEAFF
TRBV3-1/TRBV3-2 | CASSQLVEGKWQPQHF
TRBV7-2 | CASSLVISGGQYF
TRBV7-3 | CASSTQRSTGELFF
TRBV6-2/TRBV6-3 | CASSYPPGQVTYEQYF
TRBV5-4 | CASSPPDRGSIEQFF
TRBV28 | CASSLGDPLHF
TRBV7-3 | CASSPPMMWSAFF
TRBV19 | CASSMGSSYEQYF
TRBV5-4 | CASSLGGGSAQYF
TRBV28 | CASNGQGRGYTF
TRBV6-5 | CASRIQEGPYYGYTF
TRBV20-1 | CSASPSGGYTF
TRBV19 | CASSMSHRGEQYF
TRBV7-9 | CASSSQGASNYGYTF
TRBV19 | CASSIAHSSYNEQFF
TRBV6-2/TRBV6-3 | CASSRRTSGTSYNEQFF
TRBV28 | CASSLSQGYQETQYF
TRBV6-7 | CATTREAEKLFF
TRBV27 | CASSPTPLPPEYF
TRBV9 | CASSVASGANTGELFF
TRBV30 | CAWSLGQGAGEQFF